Following are 14 T cell receptor beta chains from one sample sequenced in a study of T cells in Graves' hyperthyroidism and ophthalmopathy (dated by TCRdb to about 2019). The receptor library was made with multiplex PCR. TCRdb records Illumina HiSeq 2000 as the sequencer. The TCR beta CDR3 regions were amplified from the RNA transcripts. The first round of RT-PCR for the TCR CDR3 was performed with the HTBI primer set and the Qiagen OneStep RT-PCR kit. TCRdb reprocessed the public reads (quality trimming at Q25 with fastp, clone calling with MiXCR) and kept in-frame beta chains. Rows merge per CDR3 protein into single entries with the most common DNA and genes. For this sample there are around 250,000 distinct CDR3 sequences; more than 12% appear just once. The ten largest clones take up about 14% of the sample. Sequencing used blood. These receptors were taken from a woman aged 40 to 49 with Graves' hyperthyroidism that later progressed to Graves' ophthalmopathy.

This clonotype came up a few times. CDR3: CAWSPGYPYNSPLHF. DNA of the CDR3: TGTGCCTGGAGTCCCGGTTACCCCTATAATTCACCCCTCCACTTT. The chain recombines TRBV30 with TRBJ1-6, with D unresolved. With 2 bases removed from V and 2 bases from J, the gap between germline ends came to 10 bases. Germline CDR1 is GTSNPN and CDR2 is SVGIG (reference sequence). This CDR3 has 15 residues. Filled out from reference TRBV30 and TRBJ1-6, the complete variable domain reads SQTIHQWPATLVQPVGSPLSLECTVEGTSNPNLYWYRQAAGRGLQLLFYSVGIGQISSEVPQNLSASRPQDRQFILSSKKLLLSDSGFYLCAWSPGYPYNSPLHFGNGTRLTVT.

This clonotype was recorded at least ten times. The gene calls are TRBV18 and TRBJ1-5; 7 nucleotides align to TRBD1. Losses at the gene ends were 3 bases for V and 4 bases for J; bases not matched to a gene: 3. Germline lookup yields CDR1 KGHSH and CDR2 LQKENI. CDR3 length equals 14 residues. CDR3 DNA: TGTGCCAGCTCACCGAGACAGGGTAATCAGCCCCAGCATTTT. Amino acid sequence: CASSPRQGNQPQHF.

The sample holds many counts of this clonotype. This chain's CDR3 is CASSPGRTVFSGANVLTF. The DNA for the CDR3 is TGTGCCAGCAGCCCTGGACGGACGGTATTCTCTGGGGCCAACGTCCTGACTTTC. This chain connects TRBV11-2 to TRBJ2-6; D is unclear. This CDR3 has 18 residues. Germline V CDR1 and CDR2: SGHAT, FQNNGV. Deletions cut 5 bases from V and 0 bases from J, with 17 bases between.

The chain has TRBV27 and TRBJ1-2; D is unclear. Germline V lookup: CDR1 MNHEY, CDR2 SMNVEV (reference sequence). CDR3 length: 15 amino acids. V was cut by 10 bases and J by 1 base, with 19 bases left in between. The CDR3 loop reads CATPKEDSYNYGYTF. CDR3 sequence (DNA): TGTGCCACCCCTAAGGAGGACTCCTATAACTATGGCTACACCTTC.

Ten or more counts support this clonotype. The chain has TRBV3-1 and TRBJ1-2, with a possible D match to TRBD1 (6 bases). V lost 7 bases to trimming and J lost 4 bases, with 13 bases between them. Germline CDR1 reads LGHDT; CDR2 reads YNNKEL (reference sequence). This CDR3 is 13 amino acids long. The CDR3 loop reads CASNRGGLYGYTF. DNA of the CDR3: TGTGCCAGCAACCGGGGGGGGCTCTATGGCTACACCTTC. Filled out from reference TRBV3-1 and TRBJ1-2, the complete variable domain reads DTAVSQTPKYLVTQMGNDKSIKCEQNLGHDTMYWYKQDSKKFLKIMFSYNNKELIINETVPNRFSPKSPDKAHLNLHINSLELGDSAVYFCASNRGGLYGYTFGSGTRLTVV.

This clonotype was recorded many times. This chain links TRBV11-2 with TRBJ2-1; the match to TRBD1 covers 8 bases. This CDR3 has 13 residues. Losses at the gene ends were 3 bases for V and 14 bases for J; bases not matched to a gene: 9. Germline CDR1 and CDR2: SGHAT and FQNNGV. This chain's CDR3 is CASSLAEGTGEFF. In DNA, the CDR3 is TGTGCCAGCAGCTTGGCGGAGGGGACAGGAGAGTTCTTC.

The CDR3 loop is CASRAGAGGLFEQYF. CDR3 DNA: TGTGCCAGCAGGGCGGGGGCAGGGGGTCTCTTCGAGCAGTACTTC. The V gene is TRBV28, the J gene TRBJ2-7; the D call may be TRBD1 or TRBD2 (7 bases each). The germline V gene encodes CDR1 MDHEN and CDR2 SYDVKM. V was pared by 6 bases and J by 6 bases, with 21 bases between. CDR3 size: 15 residues.

This clonotype has a handful of counts. A read error is possible here, since a much larger clone lies one base away. The rearrangement uses TRBV11-3 and TRBJ2-2; D not certain. Germline CDR1 reads SGHNT; CDR2 reads YENEEA. V lost 5 bases and J lost 4, with 11 bases in between. CDR3 length: 14 amino acids. CDR3 amino acids: CASSPHRSTGELFF. CDR3 DNA sequence: TGTGCCAGCAGCCCTCATAGGAGCACCGGGGAGCTGTTTTTT. The full variable domain, completed using reference TRBV11-3 and TRBJ2-2, is EAGVVQSPRYKIIEKKQPVAFWCNPISGHNTLYWYLQNLGQGPELLIRYENEEAVDDSQLPKDRFSAERLKGVDSTLKIQPAELGDSAVYLCASSPHRSTGELFFGEGSRLTVL.

Points on this clonotype: A much larger clone differs from this one at a single base, so this may be a read error. This sequence joins TRBV27 and TRBJ2-3, with a weak D call TRBD1 (6 bases). CDR3 length: 16 amino acids. Germline loops: CDR1 MNHEY, CDR2 SMNVEV (reference sequence). The CDR3 nucleotides read TGTGCCAGCAGCCATACAGGGACCGCGACCACAGATGCGCAGTATTTT. Translated: CASSHTGTATTDAQYF.

The chain combines TRBV5-1 with TRBJ2-7; TRBD2 matches at 8 bases. V shed 4 bases and J 6 bases; nucleotides not matched to a gene: 12. CDR3 length: 15 amino acids. Germline loops: CDR1 SGHRS, CDR2 YFSETQ. CDR3 nucleotide sequence: TGCGCCAGCAGCGAAAGGCAGCGGGAGCCCTCCGAGCAGTACTTC. It encodes CASSERQREPSEQYF.

A remark on this clonotype: A read error is possible here, since a much larger clone lies one base away. The V and J genes are TRBV19 and TRBJ2-1; 7 bases are a match to TRBD2. The germline V gene has CDR1 LNHDA and CDR2 SQIVND (reference sequence). The J segment lost 7 bases and the V segment lost 3 bases, leaving 9 bases of the junction unmatched. The CDR3 totals 15 residues. This CDR3 is CASSIAAGKGNEQFF. CDR3 coding DNA: TGTGCCAGTAGTATTGCAGCGGGGAAAGGTAATGAGCAGTTCTTC.

This clonotype was found many times. The rearrangement links TRBV28 to TRBJ2-4; tentative D call: TRBD2 (6 bases). Looked up from germline, CDR1 is MDHEN and CDR2 is SYDVKM. The CDR3 consists of 19 residues. V lost 3 bases to trimming and J lost 0 bases, with 21 bases between them. CDR3 bases: TGTGCCAGCAGTTTGGCGGCTAAGAGTGGGAGGCTAGCCAAAAACATTCAGTACTTC. Its translation: CASSLAAKSGRLAKNIQYF. Full variable domain (outside the CDR3, taken from reference TRBV28 and TRBJ2-4): DVKVTQSSRYLVKRTGEKVFLECVQDMDHENMFWYRQDPGLGLRLIYFSYDVKMKEKGDIPEGYSVSREKKERFSLILESASTNQTSMYLCASSLAAKSGRLAKNIQYFGAGTRLSVL.

This clonotype was found a few times. The chain has TRBV6-1 and TRBJ2-3; 16 bases match TRBD2. V dropped 6 bases and J dropped 3; count of bases not matched to a gene: 6. The CDR3 covers 17 residues. Germline CDR1 reads MNHNS; CDR2 reads SASEGT. CDR3 DNA sequence: TGTGCCAGCAGCTGGGGACTAGCGGGAGGGAGTACAGATACGCAGTATTTT. Protein: CASSWGLAGGSTDTQYF.

Of note for this clonotype: This may be a read error, as it is one base from a much larger clone. The CDR3 does not close with the conserved phenylalanine or tryptophan, likely indicating a read error. The rearrangement uses TRBV20-1 and TRBJ2-5; 7 nucleotides agree with TRBD2. The V gene's germline CDR1 is DFQATT and CDR2 SNEGSKA (reference sequence). This CDR3 region has 13 residues. V lost 5 bases to trimming and J lost 5 bases; unmatched junction nucleotides: 8. DNA for the CDR3: TGCAGTGCTCCACTCAGCGGGAAGGAGACCCAGTACTCC. This gives the protein CSAPLSGKETQYS.